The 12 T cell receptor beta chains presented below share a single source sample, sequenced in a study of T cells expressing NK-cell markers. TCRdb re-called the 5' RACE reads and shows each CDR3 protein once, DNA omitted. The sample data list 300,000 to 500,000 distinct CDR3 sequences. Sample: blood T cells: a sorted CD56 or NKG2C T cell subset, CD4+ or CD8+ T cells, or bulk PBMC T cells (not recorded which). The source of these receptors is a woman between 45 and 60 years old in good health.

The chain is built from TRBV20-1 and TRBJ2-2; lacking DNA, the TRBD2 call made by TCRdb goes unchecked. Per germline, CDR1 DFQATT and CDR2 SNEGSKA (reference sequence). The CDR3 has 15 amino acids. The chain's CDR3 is CSASMALAGVGELFF.

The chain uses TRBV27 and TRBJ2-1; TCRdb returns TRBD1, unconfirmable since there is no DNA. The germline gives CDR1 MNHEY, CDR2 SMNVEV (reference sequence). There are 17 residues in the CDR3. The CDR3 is CASSQPGTQPFYNEQFF.

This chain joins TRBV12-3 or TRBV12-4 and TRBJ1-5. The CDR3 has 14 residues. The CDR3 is CASTTAHSNQPQHF.

CDR3 in amino acids: CASSLTAVSETQYF. The V gene is TRBV5-1, the J gene TRBJ2-5. CDR1 and CDR2 from the germline V gene are SGHRS and YFSETQ. The CDR3 has 14 amino acids.

This CDR3 reads CASSLANTEAFF. The V gene is TRBV12-3 or TRBV12-4, the J gene TRBJ1-1. This CDR3 is 12 amino acids long.

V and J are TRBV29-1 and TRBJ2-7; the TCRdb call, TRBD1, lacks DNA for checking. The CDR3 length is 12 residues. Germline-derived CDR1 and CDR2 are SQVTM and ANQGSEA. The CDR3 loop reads CSVVGDVYEQYF.

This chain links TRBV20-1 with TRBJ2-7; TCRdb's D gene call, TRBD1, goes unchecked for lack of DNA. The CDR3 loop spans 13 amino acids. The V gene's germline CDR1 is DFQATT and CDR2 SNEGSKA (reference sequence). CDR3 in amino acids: CSGGYPGTYEQYF.

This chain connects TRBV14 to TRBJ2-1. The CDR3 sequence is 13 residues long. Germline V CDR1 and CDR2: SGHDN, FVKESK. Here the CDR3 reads CATSRPRGNEQFF.

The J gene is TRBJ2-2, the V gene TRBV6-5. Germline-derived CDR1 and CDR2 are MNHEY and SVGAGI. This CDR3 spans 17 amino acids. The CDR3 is CASSYSVGISVTGELFF.

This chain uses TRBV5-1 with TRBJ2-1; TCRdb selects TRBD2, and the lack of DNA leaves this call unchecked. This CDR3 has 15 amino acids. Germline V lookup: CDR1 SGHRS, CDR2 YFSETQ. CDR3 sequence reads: CASRGDSFSIYEQFF.

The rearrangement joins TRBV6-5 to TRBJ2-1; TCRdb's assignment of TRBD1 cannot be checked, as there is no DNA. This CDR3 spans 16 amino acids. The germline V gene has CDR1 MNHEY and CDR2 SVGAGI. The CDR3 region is CASSTRQGRSYNEQFF.

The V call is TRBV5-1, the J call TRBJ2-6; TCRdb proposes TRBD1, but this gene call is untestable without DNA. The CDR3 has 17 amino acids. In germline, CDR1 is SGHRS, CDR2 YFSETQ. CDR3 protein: CASSFHRSNSGANVLTF.